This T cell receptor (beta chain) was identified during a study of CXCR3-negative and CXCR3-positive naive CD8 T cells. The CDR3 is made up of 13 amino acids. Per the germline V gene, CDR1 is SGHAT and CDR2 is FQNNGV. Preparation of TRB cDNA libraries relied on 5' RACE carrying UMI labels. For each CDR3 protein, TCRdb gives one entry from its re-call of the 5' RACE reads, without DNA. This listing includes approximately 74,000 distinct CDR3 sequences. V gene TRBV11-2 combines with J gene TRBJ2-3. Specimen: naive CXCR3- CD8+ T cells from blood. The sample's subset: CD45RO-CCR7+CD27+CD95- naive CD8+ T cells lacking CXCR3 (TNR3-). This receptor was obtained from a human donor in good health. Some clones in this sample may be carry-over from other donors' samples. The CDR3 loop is CASSLVRTDTQYF.